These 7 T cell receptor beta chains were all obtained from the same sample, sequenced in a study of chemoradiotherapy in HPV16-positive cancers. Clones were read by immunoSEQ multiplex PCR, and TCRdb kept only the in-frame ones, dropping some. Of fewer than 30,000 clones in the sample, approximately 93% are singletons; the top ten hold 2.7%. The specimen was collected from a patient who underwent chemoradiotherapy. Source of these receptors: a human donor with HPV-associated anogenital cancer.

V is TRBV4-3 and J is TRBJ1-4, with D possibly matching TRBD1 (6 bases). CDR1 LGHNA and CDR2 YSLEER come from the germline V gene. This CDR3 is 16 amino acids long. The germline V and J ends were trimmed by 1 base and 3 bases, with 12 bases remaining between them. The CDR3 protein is CASSQGGGLPNEKLFF. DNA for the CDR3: TGCGCCAGCAGCCAAGGGGGGGGGCTACCTAATGAAAAACTGTTTTTT.

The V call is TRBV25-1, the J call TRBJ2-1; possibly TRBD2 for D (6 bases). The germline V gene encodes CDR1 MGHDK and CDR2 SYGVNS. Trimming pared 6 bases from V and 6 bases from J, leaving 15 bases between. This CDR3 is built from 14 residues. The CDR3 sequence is CASRPRLEGNEQFF. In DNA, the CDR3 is TGTGCCAGCAGACCGAGACTAGAAGGCAATGAGCAGTTCTTC. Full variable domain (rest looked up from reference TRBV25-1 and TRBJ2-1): EADIYQTPRYLVIGTGKKITLECSQTMGHDKMYWYQQDPGMELHLIHYSYGVNSTEKGDLSSESTVSRIRTEHFPLTLESARPSHTSQYLCASRPRLEGNEQFFGPGTRLTVL.

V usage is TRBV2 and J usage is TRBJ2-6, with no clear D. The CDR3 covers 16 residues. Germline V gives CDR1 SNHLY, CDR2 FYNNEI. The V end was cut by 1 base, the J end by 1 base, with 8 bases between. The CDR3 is CASSEVGDSGANVLTF. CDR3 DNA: TGTGCCAGCAGTGAAGTAGGAGATTCTGGGGCCAACGTCCTGACTTTC.

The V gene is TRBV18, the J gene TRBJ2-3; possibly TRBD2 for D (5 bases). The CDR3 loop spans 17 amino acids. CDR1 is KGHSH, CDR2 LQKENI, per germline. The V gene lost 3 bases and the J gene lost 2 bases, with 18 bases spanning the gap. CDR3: CASSPRTGWETTDTQYF. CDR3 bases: TGTGCCAGCTCACCGAGGACTGGCTGGGAAACCACAGATACGCAGTATTTT. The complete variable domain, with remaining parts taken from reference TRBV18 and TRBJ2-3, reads NAGVMQNPRHLVRRRGQEARLRCSPMKGHSHVYWYRQLPEEGLKFMVYLQKENIIDESGMPKERFSAEFPKEGPSILRIQQVVRGDSAAYFCASSPRTGWETTDTQYFGPGTRLTVL.

In nucleotides, the CDR3 is TGTGCCAGCAGCTTAGCGGGAAGGGACAATGAGCAGTTCTTC. Translation gives CASSLAGRDNEQFF. This chain links TRBV7-2 with TRBJ2-1; D ambiguous. CDR1 and CDR2 (germline): SGHTA, FQGNSA. Trimming took 0 bases from V and 5 from J, leaving 8 bases between them. CDR3 length: 14 residues.

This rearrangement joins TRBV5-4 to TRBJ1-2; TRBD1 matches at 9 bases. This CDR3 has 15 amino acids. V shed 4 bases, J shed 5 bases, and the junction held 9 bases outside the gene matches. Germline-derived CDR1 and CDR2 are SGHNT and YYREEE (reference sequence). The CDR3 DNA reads TGTGCCAGCAGCCCTCGGACAGGGGAGAGGTATGGCTACACCTTC. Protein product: CASSPRTGERYGYTF.

The CDR3 here is CASSRGGSYNEQFF. The DNA of the CDR3 is TGTGCCAGCAGCAGGGGGGGCTCCTACAATGAGCAGTTCTTC. The rearrangement joins TRBV28 to TRBJ2-1; D is possibly TRBD1 or TRBD2 (7 bases each). This CDR3 is built from 14 residues. V was shortened by 6 bases and J by 0 bases, with 9 bases between the two germline ends. Per germline, CDR1 MDHEN and CDR2 SYDVKM.